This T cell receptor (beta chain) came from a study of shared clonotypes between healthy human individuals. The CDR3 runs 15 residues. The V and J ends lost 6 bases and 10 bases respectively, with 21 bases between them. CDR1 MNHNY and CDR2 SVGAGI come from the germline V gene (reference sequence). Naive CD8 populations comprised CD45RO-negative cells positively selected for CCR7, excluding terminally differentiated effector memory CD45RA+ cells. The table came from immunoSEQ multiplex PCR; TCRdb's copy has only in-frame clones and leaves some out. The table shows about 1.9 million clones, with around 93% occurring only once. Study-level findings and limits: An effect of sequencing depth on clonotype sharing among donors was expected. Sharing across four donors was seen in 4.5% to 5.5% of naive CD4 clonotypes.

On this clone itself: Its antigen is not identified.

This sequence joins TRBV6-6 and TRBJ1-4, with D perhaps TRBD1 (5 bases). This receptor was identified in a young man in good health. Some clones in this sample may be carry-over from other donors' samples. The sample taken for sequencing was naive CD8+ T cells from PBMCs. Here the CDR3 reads CASSVRGQPIVKLFF. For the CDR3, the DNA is TGTGCCAGCAGCGTGAGGGGCCAGCCGATTGTAAAACTGTTTTTT.